This TCR beta chain was retrieved from a study of control samples from healthy donors and cancer patients. The method was immunoSEQ multiplex PCR; TCRdb's version includes in-frame clones alone and lacks a portion of them. The table includes about 130,000 clones, roughly 90% detected once. The source material was blood. The source is a man in his late teens or twenties in good health.

In nucleotides, the CDR3 is TGTGCCAGCAGCGCCTCCGGACAGGGGGCCGGGGAGCTGTTTTTT. Translated, it gives CASSASGQGAGELFF. This chain connects TRBV9 to TRBJ2-2; 10 positions match TRBD1. The germline V gene encodes CDR1 SGDLS and CDR2 YYNGEE. V lost 3 bases and J lost 6; bases outside the gene matches: 5. This CDR3 comprises 15 residues.